The text below deals with one T cell receptor beta chain. Its target is not known. This entry comes from a study of cytomegalovirus exposure and HLA in healthy donors. Study-level results: Near-uniform donor sequencing depth was presumed by presence/absence analyses. The study put 150 or so TCR beta chains on its list as cytomegalovirus-associated.

The PCR contained 60 Vbeta and 13 Jbeta primers. Data came from immunoSEQ multiplex PCR; TCRdb stores just in-frame clones and leaves some out. Recorded here are 180,000 or so clones; the top ten clones represent around 0.8%. Germline CDR1 MRHNA, CDR2 SNTAGT. The V gene lost 0 bases and the J gene lost 2 bases, with 16 bases spanning the gap. CDR3 length: 17 residues. The V and J genes are TRBV6-4 and TRBJ1-1; D is unresolved. The receptor's source is a woman aged 18 to 35 in good health and CMV-seropositive. The source material was PBMCs. The CDR3 here is CASSDSATKGSNTEAFF. CDR3 nucleotide sequence: TGTGCCAGCAGTGACTCGGCTACCAAAGGGAGTAACACTGAAGCTTTCTTT.